The 6 T cell receptor beta chains below come from one sample, sequenced in a study of regulatory T cells in long-lasting Graves disease. According to the study, TCR beta libraries were built with iRepertoire HTBI primers and CDR3-region Arm-PCR. TCRdb analysed the multiplex PCR reads with MiXCR anew, one entry per CDR3 protein. The sample lists 300,000 to 400,000 distinct CDR3 sequences, less than 20% occurring once. Time point reported: persistent/refractory GD, antithyroid drugs over 5 years with positive TRAb. RNA extracted from PBMCs served as the sequencing template. Source: peripheral blood mononuclear cells (PBMCs), taken when the disease was refractory, from a patient treated with antithyroid drugs. These receptors were taken from a female donor with Graves disease.

Many counts were recorded for this clonotype. Germline is not matched at one junction end, which may reflect a read error. This chain uses TRBV5-1 with TRBJ2-2; D is perhaps TRBD1 or TRBD2 (5 bases each). CDR3 length: 13 amino acids. Germline V CDR1 and CDR2: SGHRS, YFSETQ. CDR3 sequence (DNA): TGTGCCAGCAGTCCCGGGGCCACCGGGGAGCTGTTTTTT. This codes for CASSPGATGELFF.

The chain combines TRBV11-2 with TRBJ2-7; 9 bases fit TRBD1. Germline-derived CDR1 and CDR2 are SGHAT and FQNNGV. Trimming took 1 base from V and 5 from J; bases not matched to a gene: 3. This CDR3 has 14 amino acids. Written as DNA, the CDR3 is TGTGCCAGCAGCTTAGGGGACAGGGTCAACGAGCAGTACTTC. Its translation: CASSLGDRVNEQYF.

The chain uses TRBV12-3 or TRBV12-4 and TRBJ2-3; D tentatively fits TRBD1 or TRBD2 (5 bases each). This CDR3 contains 15 residues. V lost 3 bases to trimming and J lost 2 bases, with 12 bases between them. The CDR3 spells CASSFLGVITDTQYF. CDR3 DNA: TGTGCCAGCAGTTTTCTGGGGGTAATCACAGATACGCAGTATTTT.

The chain is built from TRBV19 and TRBJ1-2; D is unresolved. CDR1 is LNHDA, CDR2 SQIVND, per germline (reference sequence). The CDR3 spans 12 residues. The V end was cut by 7 bases, the J end by 6 bases, with 12 bases between. The CDR3 DNA reads TGTGCCAGTATAGGAGGGTCGCATGGCTACACCTTC. Its protein product is CASIGGSHGYTF.

Written as DNA, the CDR3 is TGTGCCAGCAGTGGGGGGGGGACCGCCTCTGGGGCCAACGTCCTGACTTTC. Translated, it gives CASSGGGTASGANVLTF. V and J are TRBV25-1 and TRBJ2-6, with 7 bases matching TRBD2. Germline trimming cut 4 bases from V and 0 bases from J; bases unmatched to any gene: 6. The CDR3 is 17 amino acids. CDR1 is MGHDK and CDR2 is SYGVNS in the germline V gene.

There are many counts of this clonotype. The chain recombines TRBV27 with TRBJ2-7; 8 bases are a match to TRBD1. Germline V lookup: CDR1 MNHEY, CDR2 SMNVEV (reference sequence). The CDR3 has 15 amino acids. The V gene end was trimmed by 8 bases and the J gene end by 0 bases; junction bases not matched to a gene: 9. The CDR3 DNA follows: TGTGCCAGCCGCGAAGAAGGGACAGGCTCCTACGAGCAGTACTTC. It specifies CASREEGTGSYEQYF.